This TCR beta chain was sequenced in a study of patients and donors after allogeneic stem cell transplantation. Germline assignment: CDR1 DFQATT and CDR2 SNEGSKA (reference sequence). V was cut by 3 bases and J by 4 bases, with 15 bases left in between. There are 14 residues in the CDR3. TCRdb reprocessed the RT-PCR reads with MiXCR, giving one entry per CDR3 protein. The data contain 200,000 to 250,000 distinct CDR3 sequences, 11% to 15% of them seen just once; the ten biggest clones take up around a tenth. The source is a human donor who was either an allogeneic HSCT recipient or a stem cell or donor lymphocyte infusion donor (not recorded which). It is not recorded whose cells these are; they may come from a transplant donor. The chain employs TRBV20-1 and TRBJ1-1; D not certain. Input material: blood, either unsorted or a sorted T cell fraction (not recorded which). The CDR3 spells CSARGGRKITEAFF. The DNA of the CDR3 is TGCAGTGCTAGGGGCGGACGAAAAATCACTGAAGCTTTCTTT.